This T cell receptor beta chain is from a study of OX40 agonist ivuxolimab in advanced cancers. Across the study: Patients assigned to dose escalation were diagnosed with hepatocellular carcinoma, melanoma, renal cell or head and neck cancer. Partial responses were achieved by three patients, one with hepatocellular carcinoma and two with cutaneous melanoma. Study findings and constraints: The antigen specificity of the peripheral T cells (those that were expanded) was not determined. Some of the nonresponding patients also showed low levels of normalized T-cell clonal expansion.

This clone was found once. Its antigen is not known. Germline V CDR1 and CDR2: SGHNT, YYREEE (reference sequence). The CDR3 runs 15 residues. V was pared by 4 bases and J by 1 base, with 14 bases between. Measured with immunoSEQ multiplex PCR; TCRdb has only the in-frame clones, and not every one. In the table there are about 25,000 clones, approximately 86% of which are singletons. The J gene is TRBJ2-5, the V gene TRBV5-4, with D possibly being TRBD1 (6 bases). The TCR sequence derives from an adult with an advanced solid tumor such as melanoma, head and neck, liver or kidney cancer. The sample here was CD4+ or CD8+ T cells sorted from blood, taken in a trial of the OX40 agonist ivuxolimab. The CDR3 region is CASSGRTDPQETQYF. For the CDR3, the DNA is TGTGCCAGCAGCGGCCGGACAGACCCCCAAGAGACCCAGTACTTC.